This T cell receptor (beta chain) derives from a study of identical twins. The CDR3 is made up of 15 amino acids. Germline V gives CDR1 SEHNR, CDR2 FQNEAQ (reference sequence). Losses at the gene ends were 5 bases for V and 7 bases for J; bases not matched to a gene: 5. TCRdb itself ran the 5' RACE reads through MiXCR, one entry per CDR3 protein. Seen here are some 570,000 distinct CDR3 sequences, 20% to 25% observed once, and the top ten hold around 0.5%. Separately, the same data were catalogued under a study of yellow fever vaccine responses in identical twins.

The rearrangement uses TRBV7-9 and TRBJ2-1; 13 bases are shared with TRBD2. The source material was CD4+ T cells sorted from blood. The TCR sequence derives from a woman under 30 in good health. The CDR3 spells CASSRTSGSWNEQFF. The CDR3 DNA reads as TGTGCCAGCAGCCGGACTAGCGGGAGTTGGAATGAGCAGTTCTTC.